This TCR beta chain was observed in a study of CD8+CD57+ T cells in acquired aplastic anemia. About the study: An average of roughly 3 ug of DNA was obtained from sorted CD4+ and CD8+ cells. Study conclusions and caveats: No significant patient-versus-control difference appeared in CD8+ Simpson's diversity. Patients had twenty-nine CD8+ CDR3 sequences in common with controls (the shared set).

A note on this clonotype: What it binds is unknown.

Genomic DNA constituted the template upon which TCR beta VDJ and CDR3 profiling was performed. TCRdb reprocessed the reads via MiXCR and lists one record per CDR3 protein. The sample consists of about 140,000 distinct CDR3 sequences, 41% of them appearing once. The CDR3 length is 19 residues. The V gene's germline CDR1 is MNHEY and CDR2 SVGEGT. The germline V and J ends were trimmed by 0 bases and 1 base, with 21 bases remaining between them. The receptor comes from a human donor in good health, serving as a control. The J gene is TRBJ1-1, the V gene TRBV6-2 or TRBV6-3, with D unresolved. The specimen was sorted CD4+, CD8+, or CD8+CD57+ T cells (not recorded which) from PBMCs. The CDR3 DNA sequence: TGTGCCAGCAGTTACTCGAGGCGCAGGATACAGATCCCGAACACTGAAGCTTTCTTT. Translation: CASSYSRRRIQIPNTEAFF.